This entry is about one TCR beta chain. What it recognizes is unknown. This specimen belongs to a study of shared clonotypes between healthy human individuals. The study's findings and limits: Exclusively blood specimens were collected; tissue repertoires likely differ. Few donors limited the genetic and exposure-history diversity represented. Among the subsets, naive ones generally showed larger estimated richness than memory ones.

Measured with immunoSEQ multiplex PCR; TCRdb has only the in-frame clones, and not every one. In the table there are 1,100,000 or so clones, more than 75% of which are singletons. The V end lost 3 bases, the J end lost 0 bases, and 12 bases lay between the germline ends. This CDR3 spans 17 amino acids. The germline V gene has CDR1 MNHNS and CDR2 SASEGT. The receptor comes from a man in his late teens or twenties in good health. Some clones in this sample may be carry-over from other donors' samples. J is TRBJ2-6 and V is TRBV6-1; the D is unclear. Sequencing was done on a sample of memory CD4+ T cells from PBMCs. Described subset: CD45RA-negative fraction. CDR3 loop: CASSDGVRHSGANVLTF. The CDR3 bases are TGTGCCAGCAGTGATGGGGTCCGTCACTCTGGGGCCAACGTCCTGACTTTC.